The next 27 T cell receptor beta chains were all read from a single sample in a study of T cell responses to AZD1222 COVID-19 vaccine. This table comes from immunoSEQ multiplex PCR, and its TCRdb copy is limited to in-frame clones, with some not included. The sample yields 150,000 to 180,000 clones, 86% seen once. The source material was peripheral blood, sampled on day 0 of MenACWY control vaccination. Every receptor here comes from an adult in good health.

The CDR3, as DNA: TGTGCCAGCAGCCGCCTCACAGGGGGAACTAATGAAAAACTGTTTTTT. Residues: CASSRLTGGTNEKLFF. The chain links TRBV5-6 to TRBJ1-4; 8 bases line up with TRBD1. CDR3 length equals 16 residues. With V trimmed by 4 bases and J by 1 base, 6 bases remained unmatched. Per the germline V gene, CDR1 is SGHDT and CDR2 is YYEEEE.

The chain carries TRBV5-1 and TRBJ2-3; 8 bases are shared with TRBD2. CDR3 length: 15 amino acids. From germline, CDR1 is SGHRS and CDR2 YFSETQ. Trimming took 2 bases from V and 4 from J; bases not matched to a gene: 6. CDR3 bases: TGCGCCAGCAGCTTTCCGAACGGGGGGGCAGATACGCAGTATTTT. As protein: CASSFPNGGADTQYF. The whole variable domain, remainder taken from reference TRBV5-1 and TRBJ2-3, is KAGVTQTPRYLIKTRGQQVTLSCSPISGHRSVSWYQQTPGQGLQFLFEYFSETQRNKGNFPGRFSGRQFSNSRSEMNVSTLELGDSALYLCASSFPNGGADTQYFGPGTRLTVL.

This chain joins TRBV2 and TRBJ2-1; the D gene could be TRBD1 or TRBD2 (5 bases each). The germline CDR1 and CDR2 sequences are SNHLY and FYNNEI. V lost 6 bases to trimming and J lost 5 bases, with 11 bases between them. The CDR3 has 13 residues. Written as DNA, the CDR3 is TGTGCCAGCAGCTGGGGACCGGACAATGAGCAGTTCTTC. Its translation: CASSWGPDNEQFF.

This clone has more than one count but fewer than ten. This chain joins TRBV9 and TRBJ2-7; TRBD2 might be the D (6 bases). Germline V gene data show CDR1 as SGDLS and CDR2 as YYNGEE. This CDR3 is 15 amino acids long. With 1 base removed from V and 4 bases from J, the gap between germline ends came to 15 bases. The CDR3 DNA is TGTGCCAGCAGCGTAAAGTCGGGAGTCTGGTACGAGCAGTACTTC. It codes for CASSVKSGVWYEQYF.

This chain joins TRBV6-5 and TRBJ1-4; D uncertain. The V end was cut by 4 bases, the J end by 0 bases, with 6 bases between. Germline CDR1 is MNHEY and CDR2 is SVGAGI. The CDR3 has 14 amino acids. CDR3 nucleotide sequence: TGTGCCAGCAGTTGGTCAGCAACTAATGAAAAACTGTTTTTT. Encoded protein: CASSWSATNEKLFF.

For the CDR3, the DNA is TGTGCCAGCAGTGAAGACCTGGGGTTGAAGGATCAGCCCCAGCATTTT. Translating gives CASSEDLGLKDQPQHF. This chain uses TRBV6-1 with TRBJ1-5; D unclear. There are 16 residues in the CDR3. Germline V gene lookup returns CDR1 MNHNS and CDR2 SASEGT. V lost 1 base to trimming and J lost 5 bases, with 15 bases between them.

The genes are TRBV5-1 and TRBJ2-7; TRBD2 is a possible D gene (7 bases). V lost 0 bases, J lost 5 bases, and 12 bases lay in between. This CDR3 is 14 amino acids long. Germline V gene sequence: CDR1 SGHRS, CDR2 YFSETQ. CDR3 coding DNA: TGCGCCAGCAGCTTGGGGGCGGGGGCCCACGAGCAGTACGTC. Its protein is CASSLGAGAHEQYV.

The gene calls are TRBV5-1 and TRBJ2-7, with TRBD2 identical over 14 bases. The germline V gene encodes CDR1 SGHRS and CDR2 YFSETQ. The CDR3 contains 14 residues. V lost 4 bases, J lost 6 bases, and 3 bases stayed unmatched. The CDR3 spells CASSPGTSGSEQYF. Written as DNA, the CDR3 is TGCGCCAGCAGCCCGGGGACTAGCGGGAGCGAGCAGTACTTC.

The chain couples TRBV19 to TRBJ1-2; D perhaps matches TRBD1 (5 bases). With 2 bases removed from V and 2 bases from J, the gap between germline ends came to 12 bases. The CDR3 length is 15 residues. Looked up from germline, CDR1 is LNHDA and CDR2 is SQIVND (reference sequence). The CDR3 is CASSISGVLNYGYTF. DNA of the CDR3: TGTGCCAGTAGTATATCGGGGGTCCTCAACTATGGCTACACCTTC.

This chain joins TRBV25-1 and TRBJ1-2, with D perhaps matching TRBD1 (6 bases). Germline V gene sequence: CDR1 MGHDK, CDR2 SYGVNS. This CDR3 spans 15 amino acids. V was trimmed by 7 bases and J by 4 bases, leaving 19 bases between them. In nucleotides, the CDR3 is TGTGCCAGCACCCATGGGGGGCAGGGTGGCTATGGCTACACCTTC. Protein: CASTHGGQGGYGYTF.

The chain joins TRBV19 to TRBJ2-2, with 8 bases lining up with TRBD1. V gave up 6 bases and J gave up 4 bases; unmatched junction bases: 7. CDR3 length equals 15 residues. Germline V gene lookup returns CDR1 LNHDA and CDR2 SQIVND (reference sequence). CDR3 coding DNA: TGTGCCAGTAGCCCAGGGGGCTCGGGCACCGGGGAGCTGTTTTTT. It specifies CASSPGGSGTGELFF.

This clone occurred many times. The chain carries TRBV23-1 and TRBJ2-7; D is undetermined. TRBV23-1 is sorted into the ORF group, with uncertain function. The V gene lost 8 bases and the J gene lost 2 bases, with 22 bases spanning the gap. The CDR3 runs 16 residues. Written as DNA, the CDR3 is TGCGCCAGCGGAATAATCAGCAAAGATGAAACCTACGAGCAGTACGTC. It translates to CASGIISKDETYEQYV.

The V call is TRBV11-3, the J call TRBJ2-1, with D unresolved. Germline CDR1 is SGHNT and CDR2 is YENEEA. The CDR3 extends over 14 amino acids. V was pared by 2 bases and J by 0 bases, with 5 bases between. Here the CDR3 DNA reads TGTGCCAGCAGCTTACGGAACTCCTACAATGAGCAGTTCTTC. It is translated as CASSLRNSYNEQFF.

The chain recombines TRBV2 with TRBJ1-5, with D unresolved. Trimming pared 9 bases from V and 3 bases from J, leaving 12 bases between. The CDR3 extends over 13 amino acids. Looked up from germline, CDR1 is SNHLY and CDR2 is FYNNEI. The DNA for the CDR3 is TGTGCCAGTACTCGGGCGCACAATCAGCCCCAGCATTTT. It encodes CASTRAHNQPQHF.

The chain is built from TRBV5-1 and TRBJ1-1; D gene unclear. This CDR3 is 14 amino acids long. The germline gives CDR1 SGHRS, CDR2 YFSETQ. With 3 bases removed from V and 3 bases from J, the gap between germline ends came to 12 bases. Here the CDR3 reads CASSSQSGDTEAFF. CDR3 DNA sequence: TGCGCCAGCAGCTCGCAGTCGGGCGACACTGAAGCTTTCTTT.

CDR3 coding DNA: TGTGCCATCAGTGGAGCCCGACAGGGGTTGGATGAGCAGTTCTTC. It codes for CAISGARQGLDEQFF. The genes are TRBV10-3 and TRBJ2-1; 8 bases fit TRBD1. The CDR3 is 15 residues long. Germline trimming cut 4 bases from V and 8 bases from J; bases unmatched to any gene: 10. The V gene's germline CDR1 is ENHRY and CDR2 SYGVKD.

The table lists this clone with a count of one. CDR3 bases: TGCGCCAGCAGCTTGGCAGGGGCTGGGACAGATACGCAGTATTTT. It specifies CASSLAGAGTDTQYF. The chain recombines TRBV5-1 with TRBJ2-3; D perhaps matches TRBD1 (6 bases). The V and J ends lost 0 bases and 3 bases respectively, with 11 bases between them. The CDR3 loop spans 15 amino acids. CDR1 and CDR2 from the germline V gene are SGHRS and YFSETQ.

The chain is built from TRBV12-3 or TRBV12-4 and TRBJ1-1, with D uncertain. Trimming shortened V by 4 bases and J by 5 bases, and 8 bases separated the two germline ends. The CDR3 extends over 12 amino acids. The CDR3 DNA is TGTGCCAGCAGTTGGTCTGGGACTGAAGCTTTCTTT. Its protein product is CASSWSGTEAFF.

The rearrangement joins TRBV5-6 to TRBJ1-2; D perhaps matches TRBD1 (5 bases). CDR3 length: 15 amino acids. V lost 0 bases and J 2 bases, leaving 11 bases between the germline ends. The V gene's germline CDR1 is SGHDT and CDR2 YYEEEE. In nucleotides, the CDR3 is TGTGCCAGCAGCTTGGGTGCGGGACGGAACTATGGCTACACCTTC. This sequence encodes CASSLGAGRNYGYTF. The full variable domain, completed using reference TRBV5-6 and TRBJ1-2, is DAGVTQSPTHLIKTRGQQVTLRCSPKSGHDTVSWYQQALGQGPQFIFQYYEEEERQRGNFPDRFSGHQFPNYSSELNVNALLLGDSALYLCASSLGAGRNYGYTFGSGTRLTVV.

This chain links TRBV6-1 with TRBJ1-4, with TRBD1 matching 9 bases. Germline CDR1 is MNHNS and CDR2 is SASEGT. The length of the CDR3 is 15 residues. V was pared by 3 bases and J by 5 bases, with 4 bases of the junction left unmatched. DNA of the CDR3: TGTGCCAGCAGTGAGGGGACAGGGTGGAATGAAAAACTGTTTTTT. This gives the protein CASSEGTGWNEKLFF.

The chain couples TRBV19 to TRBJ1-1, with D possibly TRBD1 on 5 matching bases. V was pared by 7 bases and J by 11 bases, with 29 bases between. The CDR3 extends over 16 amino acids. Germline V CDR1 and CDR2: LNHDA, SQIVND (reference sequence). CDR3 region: CASIVKGLDGGREAFF. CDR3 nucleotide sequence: TGTGCCAGTATAGTGAAGGGGTTGGACGGTGGAAGGGAGGCTTTCTTT. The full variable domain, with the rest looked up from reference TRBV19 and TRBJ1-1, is DGGITQSPKYLFRKEGQNVTLSCEQNLNHDAMYWYRQDPGQGLRLIYYSQIVNDFQKGDIAEGYSVSREKKESFPLTVTSAQKNPTAFYLCASIVKGLDGGREAFFGQGTRLTVV.

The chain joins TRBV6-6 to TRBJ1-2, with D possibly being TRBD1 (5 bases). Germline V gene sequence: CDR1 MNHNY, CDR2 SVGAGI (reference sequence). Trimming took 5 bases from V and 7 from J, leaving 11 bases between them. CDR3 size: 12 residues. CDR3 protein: CASSPTEAGYTF. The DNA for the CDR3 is TGTGCCAGCAGTCCGACAGAGGCTGGCTACACCTTC.

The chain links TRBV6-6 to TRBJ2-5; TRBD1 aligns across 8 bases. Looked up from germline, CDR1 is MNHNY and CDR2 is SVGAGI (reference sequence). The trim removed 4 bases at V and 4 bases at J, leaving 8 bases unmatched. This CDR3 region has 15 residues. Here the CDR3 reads CASSSGGFPAETQYF. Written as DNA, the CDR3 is TGTGCCAGCAGTTCAGGGGGCTTTCCTGCAGAGACCCAGTACTTC.

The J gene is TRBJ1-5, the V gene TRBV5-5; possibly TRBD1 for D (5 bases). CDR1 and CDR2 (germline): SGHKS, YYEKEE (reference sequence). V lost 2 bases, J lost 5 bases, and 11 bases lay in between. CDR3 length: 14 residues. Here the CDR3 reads CASSLQVAYQPQHF. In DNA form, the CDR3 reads TGTGCCAGCAGCTTACAGGTGGCCTATCAGCCCCAGCATTTT.

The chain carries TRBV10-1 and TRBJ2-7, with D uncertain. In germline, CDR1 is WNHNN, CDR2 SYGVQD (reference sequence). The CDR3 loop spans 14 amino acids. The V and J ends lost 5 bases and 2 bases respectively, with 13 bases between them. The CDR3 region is CASSTPGLPYEQYF. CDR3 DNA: TGCGCCAGCAGTACCCCCGGCTTACCCTACGAGCAGTACTTC.

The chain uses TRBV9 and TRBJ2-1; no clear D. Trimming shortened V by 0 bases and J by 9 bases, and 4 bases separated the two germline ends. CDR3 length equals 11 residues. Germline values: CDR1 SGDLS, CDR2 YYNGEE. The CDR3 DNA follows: TGTGCCAGCAGCGTAGGCCCTGAGCAGTTCTTC. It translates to CASSVGPEQFF.

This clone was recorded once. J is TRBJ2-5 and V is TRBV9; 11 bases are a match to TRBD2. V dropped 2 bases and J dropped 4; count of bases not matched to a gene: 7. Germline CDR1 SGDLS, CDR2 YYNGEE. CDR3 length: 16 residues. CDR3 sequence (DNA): TGTGCCAGCAGCGTTACTAGCGGGGGATGGAGAGAGACCCAGTACTTC. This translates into CASSVTSGGWRETQYF.